The 15 T cell receptor beta chains reported below all come from one sample, sequenced in a study of T cells after yellow fever vaccination. TCRdb re-derived calls from the 5' RACE reads in MiXCR, one entry per CDR3 protein. The sample yields fewer than 650,000 distinct CDR3 sequences, 20% to 25% seen once. Here the sequenced sample was PBMCs, taken 21 days after the first yellow fever vaccination. The receptor set was obtained from a man aged 18 to 30 who received the YFV17D yellow fever vaccine.

This clonotype occurred a few times. As DNA, the CDR3 is TGCGCCAGCAGCTTGGCCCTTTATTCCGGCCCTGAAGCTTTCTTT. Amino acid sequence: CASSLALYSGPEAFF. The chain has TRBV5-1 and TRBJ1-1; D unresolved. The CDR3 runs 15 residues. V was clipped by 0 bases and J by 6 bases, with 15 bases between them. The V gene's germline CDR1 is SGHRS and CDR2 YFSETQ.

This clonotype has just a few counts. This chain's CDR3 is CASSVVMVADTQYF. The DNA for the CDR3 is TGTGCCAGCAGCGTAGTGATGGTGGCAGATACGCAGTATTTT. The chain carries TRBV9 and TRBJ2-3, with D uncertain. Germline V gene lookup returns CDR1 SGDLS and CDR2 YYNGEE. The CDR3 is made up of 14 amino acids. Trimming pared 0 bases from V and 4 bases from J, leaving 9 bases between.

This chain links TRBV7-3 with TRBJ2-7; 12 positions match TRBD1. This CDR3 contains 15 residues. Germline V lookup: CDR1 SGHTA, CDR2 FQGTGA. With 6 bases clipped from V and 6 bases from J, the junction kept 9 bases outside the gene matches. This CDR3 is CASSPQGTGGSEQYF. CDR3 in DNA: TGTGCCAGCAGTCCCCAGGGGACAGGGGGCAGCGAGCAGTACTTC.

This chain connects TRBV15 to TRBJ2-2; D ambiguous. Germline CDR1 and CDR2: LNHNV and YYDKDF (reference sequence). Between the trimmed V and J ends, which lost 1 base and 7 bases, there was a span of 4 bases. This CDR3 has 12 amino acids. The CDR3: CATSRVDGELFF. DNA of the CDR3: TGTGCCACCAGCAGAGTCGACGGGGAGCTGTTTTTT.

This clonotype was seen more than once but under ten times. V gene TRBV12-3 or TRBV12-4 combines with J gene TRBJ1-2, with D tentatively TRBD1 (5 bases). The CDR3 spans 14 residues. V lost 6 bases and J 11 bases, leaving 22 bases between the germline ends. The CDR3 DNA reads TGTGCCAGCAGCCGACAGACGGAGGGGATCGGGTACACCTTC. This encodes CASSRQTEGIGYTF.

This clonotype showed up just a few times. The chain uses TRBV27 and TRBJ1-1; D might be TRBD1 (5 bases). V dropped 7 bases and J dropped 4 bases, with 19 bases sitting between them. The V gene's germline CDR1 is MNHEY and CDR2 SMNVEV (reference sequence). There are 15 residues in the CDR3. CDR3 loop: CASTHGGLLGTEAFF. In nucleotides, the CDR3 is TGTGCCAGCACTCACGGGGGGTTATTGGGCACTGAAGCTTTCTTT.

The table lists this clonotype with many counts. The chain links TRBV7-8 to TRBJ1-5; D gene unclear. V lost 2 bases to trimming and J lost 5 bases, with 10 bases between them. From germline, CDR1 is SGHVS and CDR2 FQNEAQ. The CDR3 is made up of 14 amino acids. DNA for the CDR3: TGTGCCAGCAGCTTAAGGAGGGTGGATCAGCCCCAGCATTTT. Translated, it gives CASSLRRVDQPQHF.

The chain is built from TRBV7-3 and TRBJ2-3; D ambiguous. V shed 5 bases and J shed 3 bases, with 18 bases lying between them. Per the germline V gene, CDR1 is SGHTA and CDR2 is FQGTGA. The CDR3 totals 16 residues. CDR3 sequence reads: CASSPGLSTSTDTQYF. CDR3 coding DNA: TGTGCCAGCAGCCCTGGGCTCTCGACCTCAACAGATACGCAGTATTTT.

The rearrangement joins TRBV28 to TRBJ2-1; D may match TRBD1 or TRBD2 (6 bases each). Germline-derived CDR1 and CDR2 are MDHEN and SYDVKM. The germline V and J ends were trimmed by 7 bases and 0 bases, with 13 bases remaining between them. CDR3 length: 15 amino acids. The CDR3 bases are TGTGCCAGCACGTTAAGGGGGGCCTCCTACAATGAGCAGTTCTTC. Its protein product is CASTLRGASYNEQFF.

The chain uses TRBV5-1 and TRBJ2-5, with a possible D match to TRBD2 (6 bases). The CDR3 extends over 13 amino acids. V lost 6 bases and J 1 base, leaving 10 bases between the germline ends. The germline V gene encodes CDR1 SGHRS and CDR2 YFSETQ. This CDR3 is CASTQEGQETQYF. The CDR3 coding sequence is TGCGCCAGCACCCAGGAGGGCCAAGAGACCCAGTACTTC.

This clonotype was seen ten or more times. This rearrangement joins TRBV3-1 to TRBJ1-5; D uncertain. This CDR3 comprises 14 residues. In germline, CDR1 is LGHDT, CDR2 YNNKEL (reference sequence). Deletions cut 1 base from V and 5 bases from J, with 9 bases between. The CDR3 DNA sequence: TGTGCCAGCAGCCAAGGGGTGAACGATCAGCCCCAGCATTTT. This translates into CASSQGVNDQPQHF. Full variable domain (outside the CDR3, taken from reference TRBV3-1 and TRBJ1-5): DTAVSQTPKYLVTQMGNDKSIKCEQNLGHDTMYWYKQDSKKFLKIMFSYNNKELIINETVPNRFSPKSPDKAHLNLHINSLELGDSAVYFCASSQGVNDQPQHFGDGTRLSIL.

In its sample, this clonotype was seen a few times. The CDR3 DNA sequence: TGTGCCAGCAGTTACCAACTAGCGGGCACCGGGGAGCTGTTTTTT. As protein: CASSYQLAGTGELFF. The chain combines TRBV6-5 with TRBJ2-2; 9 bases are shared with TRBD2. The CDR3 has 15 residues. The V gene end was trimmed by 2 bases and the J gene end by 4 bases; junction bases not matched to a gene: 2. Germline CDR1 MNHEY, CDR2 SVGAGI.

This clonotype was seen a few times. This chain links TRBV10-3 with TRBJ1-1, with no clear D. CDR1 ENHRY and CDR2 SYGVKD come from the germline V gene. CDR3 size: 15 residues. V lost 7 bases to trimming and J lost 0 bases, with 15 bases between them. In DNA, the CDR3 is TGTGCCATCACCCGAGGAGGAGGGCTGAACACTGAAGCTTTCTTT. This sequence encodes CAITRGGGLNTEAFF.

This clonotype was observed a few times. This chain joins TRBV5-1 and TRBJ2-3; D is ambiguous. The CDR3 has 14 amino acids. Germline V CDR1 and CDR2: SGHRS, YFSETQ. V was cut by 5 bases and J by 2 bases, with 12 bases left in between. The CDR3 bases are TGCGCCAGCAGTTTGTCTACCCCCACAGATACGCAGTATTTT. It specifies CASSLSTPTDTQYF.

There are many counts of this clonotype. V is TRBV9 and J is TRBJ2-1; D could derive from TRBD1 or TRBD2 (5 bases each). V was shortened by 1 base and J by 7 bases, with 6 bases between the two germline ends. The germline gives CDR1 SGDLS, CDR2 YYNGEE. CDR3 size: 12 residues. As DNA, the CDR3 is TGTGCCAGCAGCGTATGGGGGAATGAGCAGTTCTTC. Translated, it gives CASSVWGNEQFF.